The sequence of this TCR beta chain was determined in a study of neurological immune-mediated disorders. The study, taken as a whole, reports: For the multiple sclerosis repertoire cluster, no association with any clinical or MRI feature was found.

V lost 8 bases and J lost 1; bases outside the gene matches: 10. Germline CDR1 SEHNR, CDR2 FQNEAQ (reference sequence). The CDR3 has 15 residues. TCRdb passed the 5' RACE reads through MiXCR, listing each CDR3 protein once. The sample consists of over 50,000 distinct CDR3 sequences, about 3% of them appearing once. This clonotype came up many times. The antigen remains undetermined. PBMCs numbering 2 million and stored at -80 C yielded the unsorted libraries. This clonotype originated in a man between 35 and 55 years old with multiple sclerosis. The chain carries TRBV7-9 and TRBJ1-2; 7 nucleotides agree with TRBD1. The material sequenced was PBMCs. Written as DNA, the CDR3 is TGTGCCAGCGGCGGGAGGGGGCCCAGTAACTATGGCTACACCTTC. This sequence encodes CASGGRGPSNYGYTF.